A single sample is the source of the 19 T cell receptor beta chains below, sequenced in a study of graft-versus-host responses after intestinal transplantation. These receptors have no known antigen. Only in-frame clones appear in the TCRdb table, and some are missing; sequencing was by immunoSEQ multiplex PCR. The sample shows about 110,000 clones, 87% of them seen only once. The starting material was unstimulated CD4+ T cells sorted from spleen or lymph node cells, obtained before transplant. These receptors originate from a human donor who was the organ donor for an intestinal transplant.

The CDR3 DNA reads as TGTGCCAGCAGCTTGGCTCGTACCTTCGACTACGAGCAGTACTTC. This encodes CASSLARTFDYEQYF. The J gene is TRBJ2-5, the V gene TRBV5-6; no reliable D call. The J call may not be correct, given that the DNA end is closer to TRBJ2-7. The CDR3 extends over 15 amino acids. Germline CDR1 reads SGHDT; CDR2 reads YYEEEE.

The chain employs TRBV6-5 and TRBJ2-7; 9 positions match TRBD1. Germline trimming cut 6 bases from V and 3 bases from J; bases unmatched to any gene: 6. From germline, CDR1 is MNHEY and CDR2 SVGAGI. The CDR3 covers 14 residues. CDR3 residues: CASRLGQGIYEQYF. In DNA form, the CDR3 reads TGTGCCAGCAGATTAGGACAGGGGATCTACGAGCAGTACTTC.

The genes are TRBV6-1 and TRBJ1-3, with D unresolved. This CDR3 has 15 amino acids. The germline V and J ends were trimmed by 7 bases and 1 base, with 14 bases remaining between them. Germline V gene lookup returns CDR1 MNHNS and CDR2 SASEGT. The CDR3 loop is CASTGDPVSGNTIYF. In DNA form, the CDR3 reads TGTGCCAGCACCGGAGACCCCGTATCTGGAAACACCATATATTTT.

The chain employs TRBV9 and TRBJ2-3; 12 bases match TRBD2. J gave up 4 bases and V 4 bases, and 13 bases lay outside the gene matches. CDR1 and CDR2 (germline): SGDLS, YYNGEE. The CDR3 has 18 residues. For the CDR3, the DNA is TGTGCCAGCAGCTCAATCAGACATCTAGCGGGAGGGGCAGATACGCAGTATTTT. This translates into CASSSIRHLAGGADTQYF.

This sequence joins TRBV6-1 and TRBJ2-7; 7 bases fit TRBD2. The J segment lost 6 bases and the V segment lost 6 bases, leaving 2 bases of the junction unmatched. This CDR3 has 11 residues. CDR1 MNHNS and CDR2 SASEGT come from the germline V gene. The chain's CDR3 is CASRTSREQYF. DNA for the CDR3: TGTGCCAGCAGGACTAGCCGCGAGCAGTACTTC.

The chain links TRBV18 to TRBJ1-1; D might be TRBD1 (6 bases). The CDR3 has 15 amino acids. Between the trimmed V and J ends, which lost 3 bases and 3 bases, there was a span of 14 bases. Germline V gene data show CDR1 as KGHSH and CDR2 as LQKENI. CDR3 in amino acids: CASSPRTGADTEAFF. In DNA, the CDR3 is TGTGCCAGCTCACCCAGGACGGGGGCAGACACTGAAGCTTTCTTT.

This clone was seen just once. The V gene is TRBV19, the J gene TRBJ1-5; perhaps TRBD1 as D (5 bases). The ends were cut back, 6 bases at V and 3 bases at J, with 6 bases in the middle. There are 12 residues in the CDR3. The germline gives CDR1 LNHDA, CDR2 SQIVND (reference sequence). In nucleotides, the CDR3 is TGTGCCAGTAGGGACAACAATCAGCCCCAGCATTTT. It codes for CASRDNNQPQHF.

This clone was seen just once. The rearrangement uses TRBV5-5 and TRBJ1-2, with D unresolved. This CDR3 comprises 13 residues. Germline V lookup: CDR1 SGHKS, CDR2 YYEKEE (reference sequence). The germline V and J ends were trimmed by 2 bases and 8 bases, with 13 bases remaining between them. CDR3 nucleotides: TGTGCCAGCAGCTTTTTAGAGGATCGGGGCTACACCTTC. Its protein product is CASSFLEDRGYTF.

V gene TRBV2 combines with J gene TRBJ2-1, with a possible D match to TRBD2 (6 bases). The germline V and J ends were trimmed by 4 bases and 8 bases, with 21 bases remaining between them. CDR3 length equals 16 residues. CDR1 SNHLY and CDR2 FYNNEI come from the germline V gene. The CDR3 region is CASSVGRGALGHEQFF. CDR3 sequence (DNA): TGTGCCAGCAGTGTTGGGCGGGGCGCCCTTGGGCATGAGCAGTTCTTC.

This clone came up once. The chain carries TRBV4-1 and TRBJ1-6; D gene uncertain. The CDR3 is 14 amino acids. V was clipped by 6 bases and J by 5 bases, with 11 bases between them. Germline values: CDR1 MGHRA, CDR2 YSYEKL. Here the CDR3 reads CASRPGLDNSPLHF. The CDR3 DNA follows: TGCGCCAGCAGACCCGGGCTGGATAATTCACCCCTCCACTTT.

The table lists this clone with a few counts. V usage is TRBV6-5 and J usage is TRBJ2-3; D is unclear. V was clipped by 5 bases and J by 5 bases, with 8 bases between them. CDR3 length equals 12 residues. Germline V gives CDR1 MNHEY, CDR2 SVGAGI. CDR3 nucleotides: TGTGCCAGCAGTGAATCGTTAGATACGCAGTATTTT. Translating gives CASSESLDTQYF.

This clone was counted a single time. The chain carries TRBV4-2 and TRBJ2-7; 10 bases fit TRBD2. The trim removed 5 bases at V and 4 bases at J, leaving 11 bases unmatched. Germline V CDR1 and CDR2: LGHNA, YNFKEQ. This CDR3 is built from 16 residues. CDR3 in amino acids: CASSGGGSGRAYEQYF. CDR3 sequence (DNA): TGTGCCAGCAGCGGCGGAGGCAGCGGGAGGGCGTACGAGCAGTACTTC.

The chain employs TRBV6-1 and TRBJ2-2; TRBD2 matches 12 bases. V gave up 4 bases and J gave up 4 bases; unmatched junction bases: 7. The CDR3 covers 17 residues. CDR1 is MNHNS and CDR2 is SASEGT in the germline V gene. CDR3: CASSVLAGGPRTGELFF. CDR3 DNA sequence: TGTGCCAGCAGTGTGCTAGCGGGAGGGCCGCGCACCGGGGAGCTGTTTTTT.

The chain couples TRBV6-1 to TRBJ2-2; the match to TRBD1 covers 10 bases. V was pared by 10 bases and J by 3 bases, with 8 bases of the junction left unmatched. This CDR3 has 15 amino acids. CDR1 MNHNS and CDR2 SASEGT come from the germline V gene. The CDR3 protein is CATTRDRGYTGELFF. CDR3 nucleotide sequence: TGTGCCACCACGCGGGACAGGGGATACACCGGGGAGCTGTTTTTT.

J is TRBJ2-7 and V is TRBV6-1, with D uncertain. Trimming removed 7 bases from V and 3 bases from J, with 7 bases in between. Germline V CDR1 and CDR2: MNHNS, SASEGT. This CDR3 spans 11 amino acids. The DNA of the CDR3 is TGTGCCAGCACCCTACACTACGAGCAGTACTTC. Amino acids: CASTLHYEQYF.

CDR3 bases: TGTGCCAGCTCACGCCTCGAAGAGACCCAGTACTTC. Its protein is CASSRLEETQYF. This chain uses TRBV18 with TRBJ2-5; D remains ambiguous. V gave up 4 bases and J gave up 3 bases, with 6 bases separating them. The CDR3 covers 12 residues. In germline, CDR1 is KGHSH, CDR2 LQKENI.

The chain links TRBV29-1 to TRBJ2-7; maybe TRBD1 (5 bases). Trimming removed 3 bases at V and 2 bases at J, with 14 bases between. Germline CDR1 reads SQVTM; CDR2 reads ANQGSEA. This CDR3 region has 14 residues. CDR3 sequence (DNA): TGCAGCGTTGAGTGGGGCAAGCCTCCCTACGAGCAGTACTTC. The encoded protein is CSVEWGKPPYEQYF.

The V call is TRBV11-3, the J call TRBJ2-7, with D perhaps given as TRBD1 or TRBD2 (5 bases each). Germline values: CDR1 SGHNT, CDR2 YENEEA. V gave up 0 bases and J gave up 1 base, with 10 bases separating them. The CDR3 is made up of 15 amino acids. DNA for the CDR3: TGTGCCAGCAGCTTAGAATCGGGACGGTCCTACGAGCAGTACTTC. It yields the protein CASSLESGRSYEQYF.

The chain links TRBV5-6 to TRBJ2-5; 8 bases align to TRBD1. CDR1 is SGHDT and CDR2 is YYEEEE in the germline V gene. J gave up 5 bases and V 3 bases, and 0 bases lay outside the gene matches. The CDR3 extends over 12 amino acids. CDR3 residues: CASSWDRETQYF. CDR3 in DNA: TGTGCCAGCAGCTGGGACAGGGAGACCCAGTACTTC.